These T cell receptor beta chains were read from a single sample in a study of blood T cell repertoires in COVID-19. The repertoire was sequenced with immunoSEQ multiplex PCR; TCRdb's copy has only in-frame clones and lacks some. The sample comprises approximately 300,000 clones, 80% to 90% of which are singletons, and about 5% rests with the top ten. The sample comprised PBMCs or T cells enriched from blood (not recorded which). These receptors were taken from a woman aged 25 to 39 who had recovered from COVID-19. The conserved cysteine and the conserved F or W are not part of the CDR3 here. Where a row states a size, it is once, few, many or the class of an expanded clone; other rows omit it.

j_call clone_size v_call cdr3_aa
TRBJ2-3 - TRBV29-1 SVEWAGKISDTQY
TRBJ1-1 - TRBV5-1 ASRYIANTEAF
TRBJ1-2 - TRBV3-1/TRBV3-2 ASSRQGGVGYT
TRBJ2-2 - TRBV19 ASSGGAELF
TRBJ2-5 - TRBV5-1 ASSLERGKTQY
TRBJ2-7 - TRBV28 ASSLGRGRDEQY
TRBJ1-2 - TRBV5-6 ASSSLDRGLGYGYT
TRBJ2-6 - TRBV10-1 ASSDSAGANVLT
TRBJ2-3 - TRBV20-1 SASGRGGISNMGQY
TRBJ1-5 - TRBV13 ASSFDRGMGNQPQH
TRBJ1-5 - TRBV11-3 ASRTGGGSQPQH
TRBJ2-7 - TRBV4-2 ASSQGAAEQY
TRBJ2-1 - TRBV5-1 ASSRAGGAYNEQF
TRBJ1-3 - TRBV18 ASSGTGGVSGNTIY
TRBJ2-2 - TRBV9 ASSHVGGLNTGELF
TRBJ2-7 once TRBV11-3 ASSQDSGYEQY
TRBJ2-1 once TRBV28 ASTQRGPYNEQF
TRBJ1-4 - TRBV30 AWTSGGSNEKLF
TRBJ1-5 - TRBV19 ASSSTGGNQPQH
TRBJ2-3 - TRBV9 ASGPDSRDTQY
TRBJ1-2 - TRBV4-2 ASSPGTALYGYT
TRBJ2-1 - TRBV12-5 ASGLRLMLGLAGNEQF
TRBJ1-3 many TRBV6-2/TRBV6-3 ASSLSPRGSGNTIY
TRBJ2-2 few TRBV9 ASSARDRRTGELF
TRBJ2-7 - TRBV1 TSSQGEGTSGPSPPYEQY
TRBJ1-2 - TRBV7-9 ASSEFQGIDYGYT
TRBJ1-1 once TRBV19 ASSMSENTEAF
TRBJ1-6 - TRBV19 ASSMTGDGSPLH
TRBJ1-3 - TRBV5-8 ASLTQGAGNTIY
TRBJ1-6 - TRBV4-3 ASSREFSSGSPLH
TRBJ1-1 - TRBV7-2 ASSLGTANTEAF
TRBJ2-1 - TRBV11-2 ASSTPTGRGEQF
TRBJ2-3 - TRBV19 ASAGTGSTDTQY
TRBJ1-1 - TRBV5-4 ASSWDLLTNTEAF
TRBJ1-1 - TRBV11-3 ASSLAVESEAF
TRBJ2-5 - TRBV29-1 SVGGEETQY
TRBJ1-5 - TRBV3-1/TRBV3-2 ASSQDLGAQPQH
TRBJ1-3 - TRBV7-8 ASSLLGAGNTIY
TRBJ1-5 - TRBV5-1 ASSEGQASNQPQH
TRBJ1-4 - TRBV5-1 ASSFIGQGNEKLF
TRBJ2-3 - TRBV4-2 ASSQEFTGHSTDTQY
TRBJ2-4 - TRBV2 ASIGQGAGNIQY
TRBJ1-2 - TRBV3-1/TRBV3-2 ASSPTGDKDGYT
TRBJ1-2 - TRBV2 ASSVTGFGYT
TRBJ2-5 - TRBV9 ASSVGPGSQETQY
TRBJ2-2 - TRBV4-3 ASSHEGGSVGELF
TRBJ2-1 - TRBV3-1/TRBV3-2 ASSQGGGARNEQF
TRBJ1-2 - TRBV27 ASSRIQGVNYGYT
TRBJ2-1 - TRBV7-2 ASSWAGQEQF